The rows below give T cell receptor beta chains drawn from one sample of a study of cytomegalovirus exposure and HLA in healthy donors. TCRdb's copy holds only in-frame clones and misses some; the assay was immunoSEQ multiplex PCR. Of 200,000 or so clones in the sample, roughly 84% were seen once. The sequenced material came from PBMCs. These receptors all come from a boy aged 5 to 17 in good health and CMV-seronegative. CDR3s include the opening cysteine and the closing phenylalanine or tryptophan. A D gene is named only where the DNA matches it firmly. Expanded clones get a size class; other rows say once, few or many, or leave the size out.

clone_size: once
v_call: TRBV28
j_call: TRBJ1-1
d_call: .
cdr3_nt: TGTGCCAGCAGCCCGAACGCACTTCCGAACACTGAAGCTTTCTTT
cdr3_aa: CASSPNALPNTEAFF

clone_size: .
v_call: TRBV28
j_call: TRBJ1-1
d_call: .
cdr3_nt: TGTGCCAGCAGTTTGTCTTTGGGGGGGCTATGGGGCACTGAAGCTTTCTTT
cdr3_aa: CASSLSLGGLWGTEAFF

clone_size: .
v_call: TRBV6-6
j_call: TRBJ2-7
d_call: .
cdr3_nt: TGTGCCAGCAGTTACTCCTTAGGCAGCTTACGAGCGGAGTACTTC
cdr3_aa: CASSYSLGSLRAEYF

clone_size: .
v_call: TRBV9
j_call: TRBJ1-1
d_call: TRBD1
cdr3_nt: TGTGCCAGCAGCGTGGGACAGGGTGGGAACACTGAAGCTTTCTTT
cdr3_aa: CASSVGQGGNTEAFF

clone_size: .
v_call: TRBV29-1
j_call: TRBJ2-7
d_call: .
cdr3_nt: TGCAGCGTTGAGGGCAGGGACTACGAGCAGTACTTC
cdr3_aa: CSVEGRDYEQYF

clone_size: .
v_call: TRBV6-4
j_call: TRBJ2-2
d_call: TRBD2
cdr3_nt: TGTGCCAGCAGTCCTGGCGGGGGGAACGTTGCAAACACCGGGGAGCTGTTTTTT
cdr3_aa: CASSPGGGNVANTGELFF

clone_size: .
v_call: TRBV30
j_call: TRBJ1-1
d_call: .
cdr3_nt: TGTGCCTGGATTCCCCTCGGGGACACTTACACTGAAGCTTTCTTT
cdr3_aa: CAWIPLGDTYTEAFF

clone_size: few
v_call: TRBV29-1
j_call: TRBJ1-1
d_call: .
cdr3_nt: TGCAGCGTTGAGGGCCAGACGAACACTGAAGCTTTCTTT
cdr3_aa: CSVEGQTNTEAFF

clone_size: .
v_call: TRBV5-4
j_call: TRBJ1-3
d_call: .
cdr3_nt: TGTGCCAGCAGCCTGGTCGACAGCGGAAACACCATATATTTT
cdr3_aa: CASSLVDSGNTIYF

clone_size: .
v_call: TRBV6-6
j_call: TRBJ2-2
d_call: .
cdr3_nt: TGTGCCAGCAGTTACCTCAGGGAAACCGGGGAGCTGTTTTTT
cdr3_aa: CASSYLRETGELFF

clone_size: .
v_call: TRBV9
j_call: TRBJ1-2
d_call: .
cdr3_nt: TGTGCCAGCAGCGTAGGGGCCCATGCAGGAAATGTGGGCTACACCTTC
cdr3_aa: CASSVGAHAGNVGYTF

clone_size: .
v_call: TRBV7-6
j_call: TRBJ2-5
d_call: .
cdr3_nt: TGTGCCAGCAGCTTACAGGCTAGCGAGACCCAGTACTTC
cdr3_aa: CASSLQASETQYF

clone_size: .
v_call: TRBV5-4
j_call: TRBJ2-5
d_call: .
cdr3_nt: TGTGCCAGCAGCCTTCCGGGAATCCAAGAGACCCAGTACTTC
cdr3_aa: CASSLPGIQETQYF

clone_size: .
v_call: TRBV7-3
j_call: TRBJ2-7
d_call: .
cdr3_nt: TGTGCCAGCAGCTTGAGGGAGTTGGACGAGCAGTACTTC
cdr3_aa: CASSLRELDEQYF

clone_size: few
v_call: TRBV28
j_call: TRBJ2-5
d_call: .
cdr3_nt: TGTGCCAGCAGTACCGGGTCAGAGACCCAGTACTTC
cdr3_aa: CASSTGSETQYF

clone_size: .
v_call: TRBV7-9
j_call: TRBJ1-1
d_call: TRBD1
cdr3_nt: TGTGCCAGCAGAACAGGGGGCACTGAAGCTTTCTTT
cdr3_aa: CASRTGGTEAFF

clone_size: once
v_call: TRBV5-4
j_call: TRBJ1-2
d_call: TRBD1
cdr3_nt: TGTGCCAGCAGCCCTGGGACAGGGGATGACTATGGCTACACCTTC
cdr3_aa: CASSPGTGDDYGYTF

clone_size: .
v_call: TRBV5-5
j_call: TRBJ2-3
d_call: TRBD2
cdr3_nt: TGTGCCAGCAGCTCCGGGACTAGGGGGACAGATACGCAGTATTTT
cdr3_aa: CASSSGTRGTDTQYF

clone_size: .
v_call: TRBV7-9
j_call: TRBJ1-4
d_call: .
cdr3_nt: TGTGCCAGCAGCTTAGGCGGTGGAGTTGCAACTAATGAAAAACTGTTTTTT
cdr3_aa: CASSLGGGVATNEKLFF

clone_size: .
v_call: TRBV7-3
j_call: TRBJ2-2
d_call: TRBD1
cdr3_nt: TGTGCCAGCAGCTCGACAGGGGTGGGCGGGGAGCTGTTTTTT
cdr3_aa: CASSSTGVGGELFF

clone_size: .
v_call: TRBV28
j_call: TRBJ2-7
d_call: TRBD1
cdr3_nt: TGTGCCAGCAGTTTACAGGACAGGTACGAGCAGTACTTC
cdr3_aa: CASSLQDRYEQYF

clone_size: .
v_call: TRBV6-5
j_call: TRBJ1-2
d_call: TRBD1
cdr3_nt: TGTGCCAGCACCCCGGGAGGACAGGGCTATGGCTACACCTTC
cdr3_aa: CASTPGGQGYGYTF

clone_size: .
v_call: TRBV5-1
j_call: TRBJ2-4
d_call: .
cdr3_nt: TGCGCCAGCAGCTTGAACGCACAGGGTAACATTCAGTACTTC
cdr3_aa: CASSLNAQGNIQYF

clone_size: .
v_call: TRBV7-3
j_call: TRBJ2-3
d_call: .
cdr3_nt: TGTGCCAGCAGCACGATAGCAACAGATACGCAGTATTTT
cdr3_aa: CASSTIATDTQYF

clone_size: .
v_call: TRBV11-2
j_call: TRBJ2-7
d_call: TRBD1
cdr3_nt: TGTGCCAGCAGTTTGGGACAGGGGTCATACTACGAGCAGTACTTC
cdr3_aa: CASSLGQGSYYEQYF

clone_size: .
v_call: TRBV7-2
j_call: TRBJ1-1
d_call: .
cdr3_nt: TGTGCCAGCAGCTTTAACGGGGGGCCAGCTTTCTTT
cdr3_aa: CASSFNGGPAFF

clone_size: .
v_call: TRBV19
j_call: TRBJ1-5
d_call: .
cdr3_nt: TGTGCCAGTAGCATGGGCAGGGTGAATCAGCCCCAGCATTTT
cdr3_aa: CASSMGRVNQPQHF

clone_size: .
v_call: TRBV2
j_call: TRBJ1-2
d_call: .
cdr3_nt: TGTGCCAGCACGGGGTTACGGGGCTACACCTTC
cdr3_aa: CASTGLRGYTF

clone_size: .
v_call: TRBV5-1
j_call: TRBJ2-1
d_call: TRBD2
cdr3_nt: TGCGCCAGCAGCTTAGGACTAGCGAACTACAATGAGCAGTTCTTC
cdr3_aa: CASSLGLANYNEQFF

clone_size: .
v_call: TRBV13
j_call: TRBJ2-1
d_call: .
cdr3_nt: TGTGCCAGCAGCTCTAGCGAGAAAGACAATGAGCAGTTCTTC
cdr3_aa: CASSSSEKDNEQFF

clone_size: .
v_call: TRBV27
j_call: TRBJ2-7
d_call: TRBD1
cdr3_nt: TGTGCCAGCAAGCCTTTTGACAGGGGATACGAGCAGTACTTC
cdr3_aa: CASKPFDRGYEQYF

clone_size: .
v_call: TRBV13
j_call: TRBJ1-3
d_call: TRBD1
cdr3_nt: TGTGCCAGCAGCTTAGCCACAGGGGAAAACACCATATATTTT
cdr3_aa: CASSLATGENTIYF